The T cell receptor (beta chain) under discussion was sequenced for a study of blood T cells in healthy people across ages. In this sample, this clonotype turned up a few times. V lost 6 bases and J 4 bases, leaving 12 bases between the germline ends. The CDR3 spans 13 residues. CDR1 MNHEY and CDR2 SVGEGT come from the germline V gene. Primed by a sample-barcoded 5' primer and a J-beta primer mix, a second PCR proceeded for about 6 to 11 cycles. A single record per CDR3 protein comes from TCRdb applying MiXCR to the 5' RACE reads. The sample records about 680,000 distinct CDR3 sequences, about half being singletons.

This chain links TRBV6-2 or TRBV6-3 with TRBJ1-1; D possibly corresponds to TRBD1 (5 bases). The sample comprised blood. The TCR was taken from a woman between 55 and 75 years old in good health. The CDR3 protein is CASRRLGGTEAFF. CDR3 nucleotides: TGTGCCAGCAGAAGACTTGGGGGCACTGAAGCTTTCTTT.